The 17 T cell receptor beta chains in this list originate from one sample, sequenced in a study of OX40 agonist ivuxolimab in advanced cancers. Clones were read by immunoSEQ multiplex PCR, and TCRdb kept only the in-frame ones, dropping some. Of some 52,000 clones listed, roughly 94% are singletons. This specimen was CD4+ or CD8+ T cells sorted from blood, taken in a trial of the OX40 agonist ivuxolimab. Source of these receptors: an adult with an advanced solid tumor such as melanoma, head and neck, liver or kidney cancer.

The genes are TRBV6-5 and TRBJ1-2; TRBD1 might be the D (6 bases). Trimming left V 7 bases short and J 7 bases short, with 16 bases between. The V gene's germline CDR1 is MNHEY and CDR2 SVGAGI. This CDR3 region has 13 residues. In nucleotides, the CDR3 is TGTGCCAGCACCTTATCCCCCAGGGGTGGCTACACCTTC. Protein product: CASTLSPRGGYTF.

The chain uses TRBV7-8 and TRBJ2-2; D unclear. Germline lookup yields CDR1 SGHVS and CDR2 FQNEAQ. V was trimmed by 1 base and J by 0 bases, leaving 3 bases between them. This CDR3 has 14 amino acids. The CDR3 DNA reads as TGTGCCAGCAGCTTAGGTGCGAACACCGGGGAGCTGTTTTTT. Its protein product is CASSLGANTGELFF.

The J gene is TRBJ2-3, the V gene TRBV19; D is unresolved. The length of the CDR3 is 13 residues. Germline V gene sequence: CDR1 LNHDA, CDR2 SQIVND (reference sequence). Trimming stripped 4 bases from V and 5 bases from J, with 10 bases between. CDR3 protein: CASSSPAGDTQYF. In DNA, the CDR3 is TGTGCCAGTAGTAGTCCCGCAGGAGATACGCAGTATTTT.

The genes are TRBV9 and TRBJ2-1; 8 bases are a match to TRBD2. The V segment lost 2 bases and the J segment 7 bases; nucleotides outside the gene matches: 11. The CDR3 runs 16 residues. Germline V gene sequence: CDR1 SGDLS, CDR2 YYNGEE. The CDR3 here is CASSVASGQPSNEQFF. DNA of the CDR3: TGTGCCAGCAGCGTGGCTAGCGGGCAACCTTCTAATGAGCAGTTCTTC.

The V call is TRBV6-5, the J call TRBJ2-7, with D unclear. V was trimmed by 6 bases and J by 0 bases, leaving 12 bases between them. The length of the CDR3 is 14 residues. Per germline, CDR1 MNHEY and CDR2 SVGAGI. The CDR3 DNA is TGTGCCAGCAGAAAGGGTTTTAACTCCTACGAGCAGTACTTC. Encoded protein: CASRKGFNSYEQYF.

The chain links TRBV7-3 to TRBJ1-6; 7 bases agree with TRBD1. V was pared by 5 bases and J by 8 bases, with 9 bases of the junction left unmatched. Per the germline V gene, CDR1 is SGHTA and CDR2 is FQGTGA. The CDR3 spans 15 residues. The CDR3 loop is CASSPRDSPDSPLHF. CDR3 nucleotides: TGTGCCAGCAGCCCGCGGGACAGCCCAGATTCACCCCTCCACTTT.

CDR3 protein: CASSYASGNNEQFF. In nucleotides, the CDR3 is TGTGCCAGCAGTTACGCTAGCGGGAACAATGAGCAGTTCTTC. The chain is built from TRBV6-6 and TRBJ2-1; 9 bases line up with TRBD2. The CDR3 is 14 residues long. Losses at the gene ends were 2 bases for V and 5 bases for J; bases not matched to a gene: 1. Germline V gene data show CDR1 as MNHNY and CDR2 as SVGAGI (reference sequence).

The rearrangement uses TRBV4-3 and TRBJ1-4; a possible D gene is TRBD1 (5 bases). Looked up from germline, CDR1 is LGHNA and CDR2 is YSLEER. The length of the CDR3 is 16 residues. V gave up 6 bases and J gave up 8 bases, with 22 bases separating them. The CDR3: CASSSHSGGIEEKLFF. CDR3 DNA: TGCGCCAGCAGTTCACACTCCGGGGGGATAGAGGAAAAACTGTTTTTT.

This chain uses TRBV7-2 with TRBJ1-1, with a weak D call TRBD1 (5 bases). Trimming cost V 2 bases and J 10 bases, with 11 bases left between them. CDR1 is SGHTA, CDR2 FQGNSA, per germline. There are 12 residues in the CDR3. The chain's CDR3 is CASSLSGVRAFF. CDR3 nucleotide sequence: TGTGCCAGCAGCTTATCGGGGGTGAGAGCTTTCTTT.

The chain links TRBV6-5 to TRBJ1-2; no clear D. The CDR3 runs to 13 residues. The V end lost 3 bases, the J end lost 4 bases, and 9 bases lay between the germline ends. Germline V gene data show CDR1 as MNHEY and CDR2 as SVGAGI. The CDR3 region has the DNA TGTGCCAGCAGTTATACACAGAGCTATGGCTACACCTTC. Amino acid sequence: CASSYTQSYGYTF.

This clone was recorded only once. The chain is built from TRBV10-1 and TRBJ2-5; 7 nucleotides agree with TRBD2. Germline V gene sequence: CDR1 WNHNN, CDR2 SYGVQD (reference sequence). CDR3 length equals 14 residues. V shed 2 bases, J shed 5 bases, and the junction held 5 bases outside the gene matches. Here the CDR3 reads CASSEERGRETQYF. The CDR3 DNA is TGCGCCAGCAGTGAGGAGCGGGGTCGGGAGACCCAGTACTTC.

The genes are TRBV30 and TRBJ1-1, with a possible D match to TRBD1 (5 bases). CDR1 GTSNPN and CDR2 SVGIG come from the germline V gene (reference sequence). This CDR3 spans 15 amino acids. V was shortened by 0 bases and J by 4 bases, with 15 bases between the two germline ends. CDR3 sequence (DNA): TGTGCCTGGAGTGTATTCTCTTCTGGGGGCACTGAAGCTTTCTTT. Translated: CAWSVFSSGGTEAFF.

The V gene is TRBV2, the J gene TRBJ2-7, with 10 bases identical to TRBD1. The CDR3 runs to 12 residues. J was trimmed by 2 bases and V by 8 bases; bases with no gene match: 0. Germline lookup yields CDR1 SNHLY and CDR2 FYNNEI. The CDR3 DNA follows: TGTGCCAGCGGGACAGGGGCCTACGAGCAGTACTTC. Encoded protein: CASGTGAYEQYF.

The V and J genes are TRBV4-1 and TRBJ1-5; possibly TRBD1 for D (5 bases). The ends were cut back, 2 bases at V and 2 bases at J, with 16 bases in the middle. Looked up from germline, CDR1 is MGHRA and CDR2 is YSYEKL. This CDR3 contains 17 residues. The CDR3 sequence: CASSQFISRDGNQPQHF. Here the CDR3 DNA reads TGCGCCAGCAGCCAATTTATCAGTAGGGACGGCAATCAGCCCCAGCATTTT.

The V and J genes are TRBV7-9 and TRBJ2-1; weak D call: TRBD2 (5 bases). The CDR3 is 15 residues long. The germline V gene encodes CDR1 SEHNR and CDR2 FQNEAQ (reference sequence). V lost 3 bases, J lost 0 bases, and 9 bases lay in between. The DNA of the CDR3 is TGTGCCAGCAGCTTTGCGGGCGGCTCCTACAATGAGCAGTTCTTC. It specifies CASSFAGGSYNEQFF.

V and J are TRBV6-6 and TRBJ2-7, with 7 bases aligning to TRBD2. V shed 0 bases and J 5 bases; nucleotides not matched to a gene: 1. The CDR3 runs 13 residues. The germline V gene has CDR1 MNHNY and CDR2 SVGAGI (reference sequence). CDR3 in amino acids: CASSYSRENEQYF. The CDR3 nucleotides read TGTGCCAGCAGTTACTCGCGGGAGAACGAGCAGTACTTC.

The chain has TRBV27 and TRBJ2-3, with 8 bases that match TRBD2. CDR3 length: 15 amino acids. The junction had 7 bases not matched to a gene; V was cut back by 6 bases and J by 2 bases. From germline, CDR1 is MNHEY and CDR2 SMNVEV (reference sequence). The CDR3 sequence is CASRPRLAYTDTQYF. The CDR3 DNA reads as TGTGCCAGCAGGCCAAGACTAGCGTACACAGATACGCAGTATTTT.